This record looks at one T cell receptor beta chain sequence and its context. Its target antigen remains unknown. Base qualities are not provided; no much larger clone lies one nucleotide away. Including the terminal cysteine and phenylalanine, the CDR3 comprises 19 residues. Here the CDR3 DNA is all that survives: 57 bases in frame from base 1. The CDR1 and CDR2 encoded by the germline V gene are SGHVS and FQNEAQ. V is reduced by 5 bases and J by 0 bases, leaving a spacing of 23 bases between them. The data were taken from a study of relationships among human T cell subsets (dated by TCRdb to the early 2010s). Background on the whole study: Eight distinct blood T cell populations were sequenced: pan T, CD8 cytotoxic, regulatory, Th1, Th2, naive plus transitional, activated and memory cells. Paper-wide results and their limitations: The bead-based sorting could not exclude a CD4+CD8+ double-positive population. Substantial sharing of CDR3s among Th1, Th2 and regulatory T cells was interpreted as suggestive of stochastic cell fate choices. The seven subsets showed no statistically significant differences in V, D and J usage, CDR3 length, or N-nucleotide additions. Over 60% of CD8+ cytotoxic sequences belonged to clones with over 100 reads, whereas regulatory and Th2 subsets showed few such clones.

CD4+CD25+ regulatory T cells were selected from positively selected CD4+ cells using anti-CD25 beads. T cell subsets were isolated with Miltenyi superparamagnetic beads coated with subset-specific monoclonal antibodies. All T cell populations were isolated from peripheral blood. Mononuclear cells were obtained from whole blood by Ficoll separation, and monocytes were then depleted with anti-CD14 microbeads. The isolated cell populations were resuspended in RNAprotect reagent immediately. Library generation was performed with multiplex PCR. The listed sequencing device is 454 GS FLX. TCR alpha and beta CDR3 regions were amplified from mRNA by semiquantitative ARM-PCR. In ARM-PCR, tagged nested gene-specific primers were used first, and exponential amplification was then carried out by communal superprimers. Nested primers were removed by exonuclease before the second amplification round on first-round PCR products. Sequencing of the amplicons was performed on the 454 platform, which allows millions of DNA fragments to be sequenced rapidly without cloning bias. A read counted as effective if the read could be mapped to both V and J germline segments. As for the authors' bioinformatics: Reads were assigned to germline V, D and J segments with IRmap, which uses pyromap, a Smith-Waterman modification adapted to 454 sequencing errors. Cutoffs set at the 99th percentile of alignment scores from simulated random sequences were applied to filter D-beta assignments. The CDR3 was taken to be the amino acids lying between the conserved V-segment Y[YFLI]C motif and the J-segment [FW]GXGT motif. Repertoire diversity was estimated with a compound Poisson process model previously applied to large-scale EST data. A cross-contamination detection procedure was applied to argue against sample contamination as the source of shared CDR3s. TCRdb passed the public sequencing reads through fastp at Q25 and MiXCR, retaining productive beta sequences. Identical CDR3 proteins give one entry, which carries the most common genes and DNA. The V and J calls reflect TCRdb's pipeline rather than the authors' work. The sample contains 13,000 to 15,000 distinct CDR3 sequences, over 50% of them found a single time. The ten largest clonotypes hold around 1.9% of the sample.

Here the chain combines TRBV7-8 and TRBJ1-5, with TRBD1 tentatively as D gene (6 bases match). The receptor was derived from a man aged 40-49 years in good health. Sequenced input: Tregs sorted from blood. In nucleotide form, the sequence is TGTGCCAGCAGCGCGAGGGACACAAGTGGAGGATATAGCAATCAGCCCCAGCATTTT. Its protein reads: CASSARDTSGGYSNQPQHF.